These 9 T cell receptor beta chains came from one sample sequenced in a study of beta chain features in type 1 diabetes listed by TCRdb under 2018. The library was generated by the immunoSEQ multiplex PCR assay. The entire isolated RNA was reverse transcribed using the High Capacity cDNA Reverse Transcription Kit, and thus expressed TCRB transcripts were sequenced. TCRdb stores this immuneACCESS table with in-frame sequences only. Part of the clones is absent; in the studies checked, under half of the shortfall reflects unresolved V genes, and no reason is known for the rest. The sample contains about 140,000 clones, 6.9% of them found a single time. About 1.4% of the sample rests with the top ten. Sequenced input: central memory CD4+ T cells from blood. These receptors came from a woman in her thirties in good health.

A few counts support this clone. The rearrangement uses TRBV7-3 and TRBJ2-6; D uncertain. Trimming removed 5 bases at V and 3 bases at J, with 11 bases between. The CDR3 length is 15 residues. Germline CDR1 SGHTA, CDR2 FQGTGA. CDR3 residues: CASSPNAVGANVLTF. The CDR3 coding sequence is TGTGCCAGCAGCCCTAATGCGGTTGGGGCCAACGTCCTGACTTTC.

There are many counts of this clone. The rearrangement uses TRBV10-3 and TRBJ2-5, with 11 bases that match TRBD1. The CDR3 is made up of 16 amino acids. Per germline, CDR1 ENHRY and CDR2 SYGVKD. The V gene end was trimmed by 6 bases and the J gene end by 1 base; junction bases not matched to a gene: 7. Written as DNA, the CDR3 is TGTGCCATCAGCCTGGACAGGGGGCGAGGCCAAGAGACCCAGTACTTC. Translating gives CAISLDRGRGQETQYF.

The genes are TRBV7-2 and TRBJ2-7; 9 nucleotides agree with TRBD1. After removal of 2 bases from V and 3 bases from J, the junction contained 11 bases not matched to a gene. The CDR3 is 17 residues long. Germline V gives CDR1 SGHTA, CDR2 FQGNSA. The CDR3 protein is CASSLFPPWTGDYEQYF. In nucleotides, the CDR3 is TGTGCCAGCAGCTTATTCCCACCCTGGACAGGGGACTACGAGCAGTACTTC.

The sample holds a few counts of this clone. The J gene is TRBJ1-5, the V gene TRBV28, with D tentatively TRBD1 (6 bases). This CDR3 has 13 residues. Trimming shortened V by 6 bases and J by 4 bases, and 10 bases separated the two germline ends. Germline V gives CDR1 MDHEN, CDR2 SYDVKM. CDR3 sequence (DNA): TGTGCCAGCAGCCCTGGACAGAATCAGCCCCAGCATTTT. It codes for CASSPGQNQPQHF.

CDR3: CASSPGTSGKNQFF. The CDR3 nucleotides are TGCGCCAGCAGTCCCGGGACTAGCGGGAAGAACCAGTTCTTC. The chain carries TRBV5-1 and TRBJ2-1; TRBD2 matches at 13 bases. The CDR3 runs to 14 residues. The germline V gene encodes CDR1 SGHRS and CDR2 YFSETQ. The trim removed 5 bases at V and 13 bases at J, leaving 9 bases unmatched.

The J gene is TRBJ2-7, the V gene TRBV7-3; perhaps TRBD2 as D (5 bases). The CDR3 extends over 15 amino acids. Looked up from germline, CDR1 is SGHTA and CDR2 is FQGTGA. The germline V and J ends were trimmed by 2 bases and 3 bases, with 14 bases remaining between them. The CDR3 coding sequence is TGTGCCAGCAGCTTAGGCGGCGGGTATAGCTACGAGCAGTACTTC. The encoded protein is CASSLGGGYSYEQYF.

At least ten counts were recorded for this clone. The chain is built from TRBV28 and TRBJ2-6, with TRBD1 as a possible D gene (6 bases). There are 14 residues in the CDR3. V dropped 8 bases and J dropped 0 bases, with 8 bases sitting between them. CDR1 and CDR2 (germline): MDHEN, SYDVKM. CDR3 nucleotide sequence: TGTGCCAGCGGACAGTCCTCTGGGGCCAACGTCCTGACTTTC. Its translation: CASGQSSGANVLTF. The full variable domain, its missing parts supplied by reference TRBV28 and TRBJ2-6, is DVKVTQSSRYLVKRTGEKVFLECVQDMDHENMFWYRQDPGLGLRLIYFSYDVKMKEKGDIPEGYSVSREKKERFSLILESASTNQTSMYLCASGQSSGANVLTFGAGSRLTVL.

The chain joins TRBV29-1 to TRBJ1-5; 8 positions agree with TRBD1. The CDR3 is made up of 15 amino acids. J lost 4 bases, V lost 6 bases, and 11 bases had no gene match. CDR1 and CDR2 from the germline V gene are SQVTM and ANQGSEA. CDR3 sequence: CSVGTGGEGNQPQHF. The CDR3 bases are TGCAGCGTGGGGACAGGAGGGGAAGGGAATCAGCCCCAGCATTTT. The variable domain in full, completed from reference TRBV29-1 and TRBJ1-5, reads SAVISQKPSRDICQRGTSLTIQCQVDSQVTMMFWYRQQPGQSLTLIATANQGSEATYESGFVIDKFPISRPNLTFSTLTVSNMSPEDSSIYLCSVGTGGEGNQPQHFGDGTRLSIL.

This sequence joins TRBV6-5 and TRBJ2-1; 11 positions match TRBD1. V gave up 9 bases and J gave up 4 bases; unmatched junction bases: 2. The CDR3 runs 13 residues. Germline V CDR1 and CDR2: MNHEY, SVGAGI. DNA of the CDR3: TGTGCCAGAGGGACAGGGGGTTACAATGAGCAGTTCTTC. The encoded protein is CARGTGGYNEQFF.